Each of the 15 T cell receptor beta chains below was sequenced from the same sample in a study of blood T cell repertoires in COVID-19. The repertoire was sequenced with immunoSEQ multiplex PCR; TCRdb's copy has only in-frame clones and lacks some. The sample holds about 230,000 clones, 65% to 90% seen once. The specimen was peripheral blood. Receptors were obtained from a man aged 40-49 years who had recovered from COVID-19.

The chain recombines TRBV5-4 with TRBJ1-2; 7 bases are a match to TRBD1. Germline V CDR1 and CDR2: SGHNT, YYREEE (reference sequence). V gave up 4 bases and J gave up 2 bases; unmatched junction bases: 8. The CDR3 is made up of 15 amino acids. The CDR3 here is CASSPGGSENYGYTF. CDR3 coding DNA: TGTGCCAGCAGCCCAGGGGGAAGTGAGAACTATGGCTACACCTTC.

This clone was seen a handful of times. The chain is built from TRBV18 and TRBJ1-3, with D possibly TRBD1 on 6 matching bases. Germline values: CDR1 KGHSH, CDR2 LQKENI. The CDR3 has 17 residues. V lost 6 bases to trimming and J lost 1 base, with 19 bases between them. CDR3 DNA: TGTGCCAGCTCCCAAAACCTCGGACAGATGTCTGGAAACACCATATATTTT. As protein: CASSQNLGQMSGNTIYF. Full variable domain (missing parts from reference TRBV18 and TRBJ1-3): NAGVMQNPRHLVRRRGQEARLRCSPMKGHSHVYWYRQLPEEGLKFMVYLQKENIIDESGMPKERFSAEFPKEGPSILRIQQVVRGDSAAYFCASSQNLGQMSGNTIYFGEGSWLTVV.

The rearrangement uses TRBV10-3 and TRBJ2-3; 12 positions agree with TRBD2. The CDR3 consists of 15 residues. Trimming removed 6 bases from V and 1 base from J; junction bases left unmatched: 2. Germline CDR1 and CDR2: ENHRY and SYGVKD. For the CDR3, the DNA is TGTGCCATCAGCAGACTAGCGGGAGGCACAGATACGCAGTATTTT. Amino acid sequence: CAISRLAGGTDTQYF.

This chain uses TRBV2 with TRBJ2-5, with 10 bases matching TRBD2. The CDR3 contains 15 residues. With V trimmed by 6 bases and J by 4 bases, 8 bases remained unmatched. The germline V gene has CDR1 SNHLY and CDR2 FYNNEI. The CDR3 protein is CASRESGGAGETQYF. CDR3 in DNA: TGTGCCAGCAGGGAAAGCGGGGGGGCCGGAGAGACCCAGTACTTC.

This rearrangement joins TRBV7-8 to TRBJ2-7; 10 bases are a match to TRBD1. The CDR3 consists of 14 residues. The ends lost 3 bases at V and 7 bases at J; junction bases unmatched: 6. From germline, CDR1 is SGHVS and CDR2 FQNEAQ. This chain's CDR3 is CASSLDRGLGEQYF. As DNA, the CDR3 is TGTGCCAGCAGCTTGGACAGGGGGTTGGGTGAGCAGTACTTC. Looking up the rest from reference TRBV7-8 and TRBJ2-7 gives the full variable domain: GAGVSQSPRYKVAKRGQDVALRCDPISGHVSLFWYQQALGQGPEFLTYFQNEAQLDKSGLPSDRFFAERPEGSVSTLKIQRTQQEDSAVYLCASSLDRGLGEQYFGPGTRLTVT.

The genes are TRBV6-5 and TRBJ1-2; 9 bases map to TRBD1. The V and J ends lost 6 bases and 8 bases, in that order; junction bases with no gene match: 10. The CDR3 loop spans 14 amino acids. CDR1 and CDR2 (germline): MNHEY, SVGAGI. CDR3 amino acids: CASRRDREDGGYTF. DNA of the CDR3: TGTGCCAGCAGGAGGGACAGGGAGGATGGGGGCTACACCTTC.

The rearrangement uses TRBV3-1 (or the pseudogene TRBV3-2) and TRBJ1-2, with D unclear. CDR3 length: 11 residues. From germline, CDR1 is LGHDT and CDR2 YNNKEL (reference sequence). V shed 4 bases and J shed 7 bases, with 7 bases lying between them. The CDR3 DNA reads as TGTGCCAGCAGCCCGGGTGGTGGCTACACCTTC. Amino acids: CASSPGGGYTF.

This chain uses TRBV27 with TRBJ2-7; no clear D gene. Germline V gene sequence: CDR1 MNHEY, CDR2 SMNVEV (reference sequence). Trimming shortened V by 1 base and J by 7 bases, and 14 bases separated the two germline ends. The CDR3 covers 14 residues. The CDR3 coding sequence is TGTGCCAGCAGTTTATTTCCCTCTACGCTGGAGCAGTACTTC. It yields the protein CASSLFPSTLEQYF.

In this sample, this clone turned up many times. The chain combines TRBV5-1 with TRBJ2-1; 10 bases are shared with TRBD2. There are 17 residues in the CDR3. In germline, CDR1 is SGHRS, CDR2 YFSETQ. V was pared by 3 bases and J by 1 base, with 7 bases of the junction left unmatched. In DNA, the CDR3 is TGCGCCAGCAGCTCCGGGACTAGCGCAATGTCCTACAATGAGCAGTTCTTC. It is translated as CASSSGTSAMSYNEQFF.

The CDR3 here is CASSQTGTGGWNTEAFF. In DNA, the CDR3 is TGTGCCAGCAGCCAAACCGGGACAGGAGGGTGGAACACTGAAGCTTTCTTT. The V call is TRBV5-4, the J call TRBJ1-1; 8 bases agree with TRBD1. Germline V lookup: CDR1 SGHNT, CDR2 YYREEE (reference sequence). The CDR3 covers 17 residues. V gave up 4 bases and J gave up 1 base; unmatched junction bases: 12.

J is TRBJ2-7 and V is TRBV30; the match to TRBD2 covers 13 bases. This CDR3 spans 15 amino acids. After removal of 3 bases from V and 3 bases from J, the junction contained 5 bases not matched to a gene. Germline V gene data show CDR1 as GTSNPN and CDR2 as SVGIG (reference sequence). For the CDR3, the DNA is TGTGCCTGGAGCCCAGGACTAGCGGGAGTCTACGAGCAGTACTTC. Translation: CAWSPGLAGVYEQYF.

This chain links TRBV5-1 with TRBJ1-4; D might be TRBD1 (6 bases). The CDR3 covers 13 residues. Germline V gene sequence: CDR1 SGHRS, CDR2 YFSETQ. V lost 4 bases to trimming and J lost 6 bases, with 10 bases between them. The CDR3 region has the DNA TGCGCCAGCAGCCAGGGGACGGATGAAAAACTGTTTTTT. Translation gives CASSQGTDEKLFF.

This clone was counted once. The V call is TRBV4-3, the J call TRBJ2-7; D is unclear. This CDR3 is 14 amino acids long. CDR1 and CDR2 from the germline V gene are LGHNA and YSLEER. Trimming cost V 3 bases and J 1 base, with 10 bases left between them. The CDR3 loop reads CASSQQRVSYEQYF. CDR3 DNA: TGCGCCAGCAGCCAGCAAAGAGTATCCTACGAGCAGTACTTC.

This chain connects TRBV24-1 to TRBJ2-3, with 9 bases lining up with TRBD2. CDR1 is KGHDR and CDR2 is SFDVKD in the germline V gene. The V gene end was trimmed by 1 base and the J gene end by 9 bases; junction bases not matched to a gene: 4. The CDR3 spans 14 residues. The CDR3 region has the DNA TGTGCCACCAGTGATTTAGCGGGGGGAGACACGCAGTATTTT. As protein: CATSDLAGGDTQYF.

The chain carries TRBV21-1 and TRBJ2-7; the table calls TRBD1, which could not be checked here. TRBV21-1 is recorded as a pseudogene. The CDR3 is made up of 14 amino acids. CDR3 bases: TGTGCCGGGCGTACAGGGCAGAGCTCCTACGAGCAGTACTTC. It yields the protein CAGRTGQSSYEQYF.